These 5 T cell receptor beta chains came from one sample sequenced in a study of blood T cell repertoires in COVID-19. Sequencing was performed with immunoSEQ multiplex PCR; in TCRdb, only in-frame clones are kept and a portion is missing. The sample includes 46,000 or so clones, 90% seen only once; the top ten take roughly 20%. The sequenced sample consisted of peripheral blood. Receptors were obtained from a man aged 65-85 years with active COVID-19.

The CDR3 loop is CASSPRGGSRNEQFF. The CDR3 nucleotides are TGTGCCAGCAGCCCCCGAGGGGGCTCGAGGAATGAGCAGTTCTTC. The chain is built from TRBV7-8 and TRBJ2-1; 7 positions match TRBD1. Trimming at V came to 5 bases and at J to 7 bases, leaving 11 bases not matched to a gene. This CDR3 has 15 amino acids. Germline V CDR1 and CDR2: SGHVS, FQNEAQ.

J is TRBJ2-3 and V is TRBV4-3, with a weak D call TRBD1 (6 bases). This CDR3 contains 15 residues. Deletions cut 1 base from V and 0 bases from J, with 8 bases between. The germline CDR1 and CDR2 sequences are LGHNA and YSLEER. CDR3 residues: CASSQVTGSTDTQYF. As DNA, the CDR3 is TGCGCCAGCAGCCAAGTGACAGGTAGCACAGATACGCAGTATTTT.

V is TRBV6-2 or TRBV6-3 and J is TRBJ2-7; a possible D gene is TRBD2 (6 bases). V shed 5 bases and J shed 2 bases, with 10 bases lying between them. The CDR3 has 13 amino acids. Germline V gene lookup returns CDR1 MNHEY and CDR2 SVGEGT. This CDR3 reads CASSLASAYEQYF. Here the CDR3 DNA reads TGTGCCAGCAGTCTGGCTAGCGCCTACGAGCAGTACTTC.

In this sample, this clone turned up once. The chain employs TRBV6-2 or TRBV6-3 and TRBJ1-5; 7 bases match TRBD1. V was pared by 0 bases and J by 7 bases, with 3 bases of the junction left unmatched. The CDR3 sequence is 14 residues long. Germline V gene data show CDR1 as MNHEY and CDR2 as SVGEGT. Written as DNA, the CDR3 is TGTGCCAGCAGTTACTCGAGACAGGGACAGCCCCAGCATTTT. It translates to CASSYSRQGQPQHF.

Only one count was recorded for this clone. The rearrangement joins TRBV2 to TRBJ1-1, with D possibly matching TRBD1 (5 bases). The CDR3 spans 16 residues. The germline CDR1 and CDR2 sequences are SNHLY and FYNNEI. Trimming pared 5 bases from V and 1 base from J, leaving 17 bases between. The CDR3 DNA sequence: TGTGCCAGCAGTACGTCCGGGAGAAGGGGGAACACTGAAGCTTTCTTT. Its protein is CASSTSGRRGNTEAFF. The variable domain in full, completed from reference TRBV2 and TRBJ1-1, reads EPEVTQTPSHQVTQMGQEVILRCVPISNHLYFYWYRQILGQKVEFLVSFYNNEISEKSEIFDDQFSVERPDGSNFTLKIRSTKLEDSAMYFCASSTSGRRGNTEAFFGQGTRLTVV.